This T cell receptor beta chain stems from a study of blood T cell repertoires in COVID-19. Study summary: From the United States, Italy and Spain came samples of acute and convalescent COVID-19. Sample material is recorded as cDNA or gDNA derived from T cells, B-cell-depleted T cells, or PBMCs.

Trimming shortened V by 5 bases and J by 5 bases, and 16 bases separated the two germline ends. The CDR3 length is 15 residues. Germline loops: CDR1 LNHDA, CDR2 SQIVND (reference sequence). Study processing details: For nucleated cells, counts were estimated from reference gene primer amplification. Libraries were prepared by immunoSEQ multiplex PCR; TCRdb keeps only in-frame clonotypes and omits some of them. From that table come the V and J calls and clone size; the DNA was used to work out D and trimming. The data contain 100,000 to 150,000 clones, around 80% of them singletons. The V and J genes are TRBV19 and TRBJ2-1; D gene uncertain. The sequence derives from a woman aged 45-65 years with acute or convalescent COVID-19. The sample taken for sequencing was peripheral blood. This CDR3 reads CASSPLALHNNEQFF. Written as DNA, the CDR3 is TGTGCCAGTAGTCCGCTGGCATTACATAACAATGAGCAGTTCTTC. The full variable domain, with the rest looked up from reference TRBV19 and TRBJ2-1, is DGGITQSPKYLFRKEGQNVTLSCEQNLNHDAMYWYRQDPGQGLRLIYYSQIVNDFQKGDIAEGYSVSREKKESFPLTVTSAQKNPTAFYLCASSPLALHNNEQFFGPGTRLTVL.